These 7 T cell receptor beta chains were sequenced from one sample in a study of T cell repertoires in cytomegalovirus infection. MiXCR, run by TCRdb on the reads, gives a single entry per CDR3 protein. The sample carries more than 150,000 distinct CDR3 sequences, roughly a quarter recorded once. Sequences were obtained from PBMCs. The receptors come from a human donor in good health (CMV status not recorded). Some clones in this sample may be carry-over from other donors' samples.

The table lists this clonotype with a few counts. The chain has TRBV3-1 and TRBJ1-4; D is unresolved. This CDR3 contains 12 residues. Germline CDR1 reads LGHDT; CDR2 reads YNNKEL (reference sequence). The V and J ends lost 1 base and 8 bases respectively, with 5 bases between them. CDR3 region: CASSQGEEKLFF. As DNA, the CDR3 is TGTGCCAGCAGCCAAGGGGAGGAAAAACTGTTTTTT.

At least ten counts were recorded for this clonotype. The chain carries TRBV7-2 and TRBJ2-5; D unresolved. V was cut by 0 bases and J by 2 bases, with 13 bases left in between. CDR1 and CDR2 (germline): SGHTA, FQGNSA. The CDR3 is made up of 16 amino acids. The CDR3 region is CASSLAQATSQETQYF. As DNA, the CDR3 is TGTGCCAGCAGCTTAGCGCAGGCTACTTCACAAGAGACCCAGTACTTC.

There are many counts of this clonotype. The CDR3 region is CASSPHNPQGWDTEAFF. CDR3 sequence (DNA): TGTGCCAGCAGCCCACATAATCCACAGGGGTGGGACACTGAAGCTTTCTTT. The J gene is TRBJ1-1, the V gene TRBV7-6; TRBD1 matches at 7 bases. Germline loops: CDR1 SGHVS, CDR2 FNYEAQ. Germline trimming cut 5 bases from V and 3 bases from J; bases unmatched to any gene: 15. The CDR3 covers 17 residues.

This CDR3 reads CASSLIPTEKLFF. DNA of the CDR3: TGTGCCAGCAGCCTGATCCCCACCGAAAAACTGTTTTTT. This sequence joins TRBV5-5 and TRBJ1-4; D ambiguous. Deletions cut 4 bases from V and 8 bases from J, with 12 bases between. CDR3 length equals 13 residues. Germline V gene lookup returns CDR1 SGHKS and CDR2 YYEKEE (reference sequence).

This clonotype was picked up many times. The chain uses TRBV7-2 and TRBJ2-5, with a tentative D call TRBD1 (5 bases). The CDR3 extends over 16 amino acids. CDR1 SGHTA and CDR2 FQGNSA come from the germline V gene. V lost 2 bases to trimming and J lost 0 bases, with 13 bases between them. The CDR3, as DNA: TGTGCCAGCAGCTTAACGGTGGGGCAATACCAAGAGACCCAGTACTTC. As protein: CASSLTVGQYQETQYF. Full variable domain (rest looked up from reference TRBV7-2 and TRBJ2-5): GAGVSQSPSNKVTEKGKDVELRCDPISGHTALYWYRQSLGQGLEFLIYFQGNSAPDKSGLPSDRFSAERTGGSVSTLTIQRTQQEDSAVYLCASSLTVGQYQETQYFGPGTRLLVL.

This sequence joins TRBV19 and TRBJ2-7; no definite D call. Germline CDR1 is LNHDA and CDR2 is SQIVND (reference sequence). V was cut by 5 bases and J by 4 bases, with 15 bases left in between. The CDR3 has 14 amino acids. The CDR3 loop reads CASSPQGRQYEQYF. CDR3 sequence (DNA): TGTGCCAGTAGTCCCCAAGGGCGACAATACGAGCAGTACTTC. Together with reference TRBV19 and TRBJ2-7, the CDR3 gives the full variable domain: DGGITQSPKYLFRKEGQNVTLSCEQNLNHDAMYWYRQDPGQGLRLIYYSQIVNDFQKGDIAEGYSVSREKKESFPLTVTSAQKNPTAFYLCASSPQGRQYEQYFGPGTRLTVT.

This clonotype was found many times. The chain links TRBV7-2 to TRBJ1-1; D call uncertain. This CDR3 comprises 12 residues. V gave up 7 bases and J gave up 5 bases, with 11 bases separating them. Germline assignment: CDR1 SGHTA and CDR2 FQGNSA. CDR3 sequence reads: CASTIGPTEAFF. As DNA, the CDR3 is TGTGCCAGCACCATAGGACCAACTGAAGCTTTCTTT.